This entry lists 2 T cell receptor beta chains sequenced from one sample in a study of human T cells and chemical hapten exposure. TCRdb fed the RACE reads into MiXCR, producing one record per CDR3 protein. The sample includes around 120,000 distinct CDR3 sequences, approximately 10% of them seen just once. Specified time point: patch test 1, 2 weeks after DPC sensitization. Documented treatment: therapeutic diphenylcyclopropenone sensitization with weekly scalp DPC. The sequences come from whole blood, collected in connection with sensitization to the hapten diphenylcyclopropenone (DPC). These receptors were taken from a woman aged 40 to 50 with alopecia areata. Some clones in this sample may be carry-over from other donors' samples.

This chain connects TRBV11-2 to TRBJ2-3; perhaps TRBD2 as D (5 bases). CDR1 and CDR2 (germline): SGHAT, FQNNGV. V lost 3 bases, J lost 4 bases, and 11 bases lay in between. The length of the CDR3 is 14 residues. CDR3 residues: CASSFNAEADTQYF. The DNA of the CDR3 is TGTGCCAGCAGCTTCAACGCGGAGGCAGATACGCAGTATTTT.

This clonotype was counted a few times. This rearrangement joins TRBV28 to TRBJ2-7; no clear D gene. CDR3 length: 15 amino acids. The ends were cut back, 3 bases at V and 2 bases at J, with 14 bases in the middle. The V gene's germline CDR1 is MDHEN and CDR2 SYDVKM. CDR3 sequence (DNA): TGTGCCAGCAGTTTTGGCTACCAGGCGGCCTACGAGCAGTACTTC. The encoded protein is CASSFGYQAAYEQYF. Complete variable domain (other parts from reference TRBV28 and TRBJ2-7): DVKVTQSSRYLVKRTGEKVFLECVQDMDHENMFWYRQDPGLGLRLIYFSYDVKMKEKGDIPEGYSVSREKKERFSLILESASTNQTSMYLCASSFGYQAAYEQYFGPGTRLTVT.